Described below is a single T cell receptor (beta chain) sequence and its context. The source of the sample is a study of T-cell reconstitution after alpha-beta-depleted transplantation in children. The library targeted TCRbeta and was prepared with unique molecular identifiers. TCRdb fed the PCR reads into MiXCR, producing one record per CDR3 protein. The sample has 500,000 or so distinct CDR3 sequences, 9.5% to 12% seen once. This receptor was taken from a female patient aged 2 to 10 who had a stem cell transplant for aplastic anemia, so the T cells may come from the graft donor. Specimen: PBMCs, mostly from graft donor cells, collected 180 days after TCRalphabeta/CD19-depleted stem cell transplant.

CDR3 DNA sequence: TGCGCCAGCAGCCTTAGTCCGGCAGGTAACTACAATGAGCAGTTCTTC. This translates into CASSLSPAGNYNEQFF. The rearrangement uses TRBV4-3 and TRBJ2-1, with unresolved D. The germline V and J ends were trimmed by 4 bases and 3 bases, with 16 bases remaining between them. Germline assignment: CDR1 LGHNA and CDR2 YSLEER. The CDR3 is 16 amino acids.